The rows below give T cell receptor beta chains drawn from one sample of a study of blood T cell repertoires in COVID-19. The data were produced by immunoSEQ multiplex PCR, yet TCRdb's version contains in-frame clones alone and is incomplete. Of about 50,000 clones in the sample, 70% to 90% were seen once. The sequencing sample was made of peripheral blood. All receptors derive from a human donor in a cohort sampled during active COVID-19. CDR3s include the opening cysteine and the closing phenylalanine or tryptophan. D genes are given only for firm matches. Size is omitted from some rows. Given values are once, few, many or a class for expanded clones.

d_gene: -
v_gene: TRBV11-2
j_gene: TRBJ2-1
abundance: few
CDR3aa: CASSLGGEGDPYNEQFF
CDR3nt: TGTGCCAGCAGCTTAGGGGGTGAGGGGGACCCCTACAATGAGCAGTTCTTC

d_gene: -
v_gene: TRBV4-3
j_gene: TRBJ2-6
abundance: once
CDR3aa: CASSQEARAGTGANVLTF
CDR3nt: TGCGCCAGCAGCCAAGAGGCCAGGGCTGGGACTGGGGCCAACGTCCTGACTTTC

d_gene: -
v_gene: TRBV6-5
j_gene: TRBJ1-2
abundance: few
CDR3aa: CASSYRGYGYTF
CDR3nt: TGTGCCAGCAGTTACAGAGGATATGGCTACACCTTC

d_gene: -
v_gene: TRBV9
j_gene: TRBJ1-1
abundance: -
CDR3aa: CASSVAMGGGLLNTEAFF
CDR3nt: TGTGCCAGCAGCGTAGCTATGGGGGGTGGCCTTTTGAACACTGAAGCTTTCTTT

d_gene: TRBD2
v_gene: TRBV11-2
j_gene: TRBJ2-7
abundance: -
CDR3aa: CASSFLSSGPMDEQYF
CDR3nt: TGTGCCAGCAGCTTCCTCTCTAGCGGTCCTATGGACGAGCAGTACTTC

d_gene: TRBD1
v_gene: TRBV24-1
j_gene: TRBJ1-2
abundance: -
CDR3aa: CATSGTYEDRGAGYTF
CDR3nt: TGTGCCACCAGTGGGACATACGAAGACAGGGGCGCTGGCTACACCTTC

d_gene: TRBD1
v_gene: TRBV9
j_gene: TRBJ1-5
abundance: -
CDR3aa: CASSAGTGKASNQPQHF
CDR3nt: TGTGCCAGCAGCGCGGGGACAGGGAAGGCTAGCAATCAGCCCCAGCATTTT

d_gene: TRBD1
v_gene: TRBV11-2
j_gene: TRBJ2-7
abundance: -
CDR3aa: CASSAGTGTYEQYF
CDR3nt: TGTGCCAGCAGCGCCGGGACAGGGACCTACGAGCAGTACTTC

d_gene: -
v_gene: TRBV19
j_gene: TRBJ2-7
abundance: -
CDR3aa: CASSPGGLSEQYF
CDR3nt: TGTGCCAGTAGTCCTGGTGGGCTTTCGGAGCAGTACTTC

d_gene: TRBD1
v_gene: TRBV4-1
j_gene: TRBJ2-7
abundance: -
CDR3aa: CASSRSGTGTYEQYF
CDR3nt: TGCGCCAGCAGCCGCTCCGGGACAGGCACCTACGAGCAGTACTTC

d_gene: -
v_gene: TRBV9
j_gene: TRBJ1-3
abundance: -
CDR3aa: CASSVEGTSGNTIYF
CDR3nt: TGTGCCAGCAGCGTAGAAGGGACAAGCGGAAACACCATATATTTT

d_gene: -
v_gene: TRBV11-2
j_gene: TRBJ2-7
abundance: -
CDR3aa: CASSLGRQGHNEQYF
CDR3nt: TGTGCCAGCAGCTTAGGAAGGCAGGGGCACAACGAGCAGTACTTC

d_gene: TRBD1
v_gene: TRBV19
j_gene: TRBJ1-1
abundance: -
CDR3aa: CASSAPTGGNTEAFF
CDR3nt: TGTGCCAGTAGCGCGCCGACAGGGGGGAACACTGAAGCTTTCTTT

d_gene: -
v_gene: TRBV12-3/TRBV12-4
j_gene: TRBJ2-7
abundance: -
CDR3aa: CASSLFAGEQYF
CDR3nt: TGTGCCAGCAGTTTATTTGCAGGCGAGCAGTACTTC

d_gene: -
v_gene: TRBV27
j_gene: TRBJ2-5
abundance: once
CDR3aa: CASSWAGQPFQETQYF
CDR3nt: TGTGCCAGCAGTTGGGCGGGACAGCCCTTCCAAGAGACCCAGTACTTC

d_gene: -
v_gene: TRBV6-6
j_gene: TRBJ1-1
abundance: -
CDR3aa: CASSYEGSSSSEAFF
CDR3nt: TGTGCCAGCAGTTACGAGGGTTCATCCTCCTCTGAAGCTTTCTTT

d_gene: TRBD1
v_gene: TRBV4-1
j_gene: TRBJ1-1
abundance: -
CDR3aa: CASSQETQGTTEAFF
CDR3nt: TGCGCCAGCAGCCAAGAAACACAGGGGACCACTGAAGCTTTCTTT